The source of this T cell receptor (beta chain) is a study of blood T cell repertoires in COVID-19. About the research overall: Specimens from acute and convalescent COVID-19 originated in the United States, Italy and Spain. PBMCs, B-cell-depleted T cells, or T cells provided the cDNA or gDNA that made up the material.

Sequencing used immunoSEQ multiplex PCR; TCRdb keeps in-frame clones, though not all of them. The data show around 620,000 clones, approximately 90% seen once. V shed 4 bases, J shed 4 bases, and the junction held 12 bases outside the gene matches. The CDR3 contains 17 residues. Input material: peripheral blood. The chain couples TRBV23-1 to TRBJ2-3; 9 nucleotides line up with TRBD1. TRBV23-1 is sorted into the ORF group, with uncertain function. This TCR came from a woman aged 18 to 35 with acute or convalescent COVID-19. CDR3 region: CASSPSPWGTGPDTQYF. In DNA form, the CDR3 reads TGCGCCAGCAGTCCCAGCCCCTGGGGGACAGGGCCAGATACGCAGTATTTT.